The 14 T cell receptor beta chains listed next were all sequenced from one sample in a study of blood T cell repertoires in COVID-19. Only in-frame clones appear in the TCRdb table, and some are missing; sequencing was by immunoSEQ multiplex PCR. The sample has 250,000 to 350,000 clones, around nine tenths seen once. The specimen sequenced was PBMCs or T cells enriched from blood (not recorded which). The receptors here all came from a man in his 60s who had recovered from COVID-19.

The chain employs TRBV29-1 and TRBJ2-1, with a tentative D call TRBD2 (7 bases). Germline CDR1 is SQVTM and CDR2 is ANQGSEA. V lost 6 bases and J 9 bases, leaving 18 bases between the germline ends. This CDR3 contains 13 residues. The chain's CDR3 is CSVGRGEGGEQFF. CDR3 DNA sequence: TGCAGCGTCGGGAGAGGGGAGGGGGGTGAGCAGTTCTTC.

The chain employs TRBV7-9 and TRBJ1-2; D gene uncertain. Looked up from germline, CDR1 is SEHNR and CDR2 is FQNEAQ (reference sequence). Trimming shortened V by 4 bases and J by 4 bases, and 10 bases separated the two germline ends. There are 13 residues in the CDR3. The CDR3 region is CASSSGSGYGYTF. The CDR3, as DNA: TGTGCCAGCAGCTCGGGCAGCGGCTATGGCTACACCTTC.

The rearrangement links TRBV19 to TRBJ1-1; a weak D match, TRBD1 (5 bases). CDR3 length equals 13 residues. Germline-derived CDR1 and CDR2 are LNHDA and SQIVND (reference sequence). Trimming shortened V by 4 bases and J by 2 bases, and 8 bases separated the two germline ends. The CDR3, as DNA: TGTGCCAGTAGTACGACAGTTAACACTGAAGCTTTCTTT. Residues: CASSTTVNTEAFF.

CDR3 DNA: TGTGCCAGCAGCCAAGGGACAGCTAACTCACCCCTCCACTTT. Translated, it gives CASSQGTANSPLHF. The V and J genes are TRBV3-1 (or the pseudogene TRBV3-2) and TRBJ1-6; possible D gene TRBD1, 6 bases. This CDR3 spans 14 amino acids. V was trimmed by 1 base and J by 10 bases, leaving 11 bases between them. Germline V lookup: CDR1 LGHDT, CDR2 YNNKEL (reference sequence).

This clone has only a few counts. The chain recombines TRBV15 with TRBJ2-1; weak D call: TRBD2 (6 bases). Germline V gene data show CDR1 as LNHNV and CDR2 as YYDKDF (reference sequence). Trimming cost V 0 bases and J 7 bases, with 7 bases left between them. The CDR3 totals 13 residues. The DNA for the CDR3 is TGTGCCACCAGCAGAGATGGGGGGAATGAGCAGTTCTTC. Translating it yields CATSRDGGNEQFF.

This chain uses TRBV12-3 or TRBV12-4 with TRBJ2-1, with D tentatively TRBD1 (6 bases). Trimming took off 6 bases at V and 4 bases at J, with 10 bases between the two ends. This CDR3 region has 13 residues. In nucleotides, the CDR3 is TGTGCCAGCAGGATACAGGGTTACAATGAGCAGTTCTTC. Translated, it gives CASRIQGYNEQFF.

This clone has just one count. The chain uses TRBV15 and TRBJ1-2; 9 nucleotides agree with TRBD1. V gave up 8 bases and J gave up 2 bases; unmatched junction bases: 3. Per the germline V gene, CDR1 is LNHNV and CDR2 is YYDKDF (reference sequence). The CDR3 covers 13 residues. The CDR3 sequence: CATGTGTNYGYTF. The CDR3 DNA follows: TGTGCCACCGGGACAGGGACAAACTATGGCTACACCTTC.

CDR3 DNA: TGCAGCGTTTCGACAGCCGGGGCTTTCTTT. Residues: CSVSTAGAFF. The gene calls are TRBV29-1 and TRBJ1-1; TRBD1 is a possible D gene (5 bases). Germline CDR1 is SQVTM and CDR2 is ANQGSEA. Deletions cut 5 bases from V and 11 bases from J, with 12 bases between. The CDR3 consists of 10 residues.

This clone was seen only once. The rearrangement uses TRBV19 and TRBJ2-2; tentative D call: TRBD2 (5 bases). The CDR3 has 14 amino acids. V lost 5 bases to trimming and J lost 6 bases, with 13 bases between them. Germline CDR1 and CDR2: LNHDA and SQIVND (reference sequence). Here the CDR3 DNA reads TGTGCCAGTAGTGAGGCTTGGGGAGCCGGGGAGCTGTTTTTT. Protein sequence: CASSEAWGAGELFF.

The chain recombines TRBV27 with TRBJ1-6, with D possibly TRBD1 on 6 matching bases. Germline lookup yields CDR1 MNHEY and CDR2 SMNVEV (reference sequence). This CDR3 is 16 amino acids long. The germline V and J ends were trimmed by 5 bases and 5 bases, with 16 bases remaining between them. CDR3 nucleotide sequence: TGTGCCAGCAGTCCCCTGGAAGGGGGAGATAATTCACCCCTCCACTTT. As protein: CASSPLEGGDNSPLHF.

The chain links TRBV3-1 (or the pseudogene TRBV3-2) to TRBJ1-3; no reliable D call. Trimming left V 0 bases short and J 4 bases short, with 10 bases between. This CDR3 is 15 amino acids long. The germline V gene encodes CDR1 LGHDT and CDR2 YNNKEL (reference sequence). In nucleotides, the CDR3 is TGTGCCAGCAGCCAAGAATACAGTATCGGAAACACCATATATTTT. Protein sequence: CASSQEYSIGNTIYF.

The genes are TRBV19 and TRBJ1-5; 7 bases line up with TRBD1. This CDR3 region has 15 residues. CDR1 is LNHDA and CDR2 is SQIVND in the germline V gene (reference sequence). The V and J ends lost 3 bases and 4 bases, in that order; junction bases with no gene match: 6. CDR3 DNA: TGTGCCAGTAGTATGTCCGGACAGGTTAATCAGCCCCAGCATTTT. This translates into CASSMSGQVNQPQHF.

CDR3 loop: CASSGQIAGVGDTQYF. The CDR3 DNA reads TGTGCCAGCAGCGGTCAAATAGCGGGCGTCGGAGATACGCAGTATTTT. The chain links TRBV11-2 to TRBJ2-3; 7 nucleotides align to TRBD2. The trim removed 5 bases at V and 5 bases at J, leaving 13 bases unmatched. Germline V gives CDR1 SGHAT, CDR2 FQNNGV. The CDR3 has 16 amino acids.

The chain carries TRBV4-2 and TRBJ1-1; the D gene is possibly TRBD1 (5 bases). The germline gives CDR1 LGHNA, CDR2 YNFKEQ. The CDR3 contains 14 residues. Trimming removed 4 bases from V and 3 bases from J, with 12 bases in between. The CDR3 DNA is TGTGCCAGCAGCCGCCCAGGGTCGGACACTGAAGCTTTCTTT. Residues: CASSRPGSDTEAFF.